The next 8 T cell receptor beta chains were all read from a single sample in a study of shared clonotypes between healthy human individuals. The table came from immunoSEQ multiplex PCR; TCRdb's copy has only in-frame clones and leaves some out. The sample records about 490,000 clones, 78% being singletons. The sequenced sample consisted of PBMCs. These receptors were taken from a woman in her thirties or forties in good health. Some clones in this sample may be carry-over from other donors' samples.

The rearrangement joins TRBV5-4 to TRBJ1-1; a possible D gene is TRBD1 (6 bases). The germline V gene has CDR1 SGHNT and CDR2 YYREEE (reference sequence). Deletions cut 4 bases from V and 2 bases from J, with 12 bases between. CDR3 length: 14 residues. For the CDR3, the DNA is TGTGCCAGCAGCCAAGGGACATTTAACACTGAAGCTTTCTTT. This sequence encodes CASSQGTFNTEAFF.

The V call is TRBV7-9, the J call TRBJ1-5, with D possibly matching TRBD1 (6 bases). The V and J ends lost 5 bases and 6 bases respectively, with 17 bases between them. Germline CDR1 and CDR2: SEHNR and FQNEAQ (reference sequence). There are 15 residues in the CDR3. The CDR3 DNA sequence: TGTGCCAGCAGCCTATCGGGGGCGCGAGGTCAGCCCCAGCATTTT. This codes for CASSLSGARGQPQHF.

The chain links TRBV5-1 to TRBJ2-2, with TRBD1 as a possible D gene (5 bases). Trimming removed 0 bases from V and 3 bases from J, with 15 bases in between. The CDR3 has 17 amino acids. Looked up from germline, CDR1 is SGHRS and CDR2 is YFSETQ. This CDR3 is CASSLVPAGPDTGELFF. The CDR3 DNA reads TGCGCCAGCAGCTTGGTCCCCGCAGGGCCGGACACCGGGGAGCTGTTTTTT.

The chain uses TRBV2 and TRBJ1-4; TRBD1 matches at 7 bases. This CDR3 spans 15 amino acids. Germline trimming cut 3 bases from V and 7 bases from J; bases unmatched to any gene: 8. In germline, CDR1 is SNHLY, CDR2 FYNNEI. This CDR3 reads CASSDTGTVREKLFF. The CDR3 bases are TGTGCCAGCAGTGATACCGGGACAGTGCGTGAAAAACTGTTTTTT.

The chain uses TRBV6-4 and TRBJ2-3; 9 bases are shared with TRBD2. The CDR3 runs 16 residues. The V and J ends lost 2 bases and 6 bases, in that order; junction bases with no gene match: 9. Germline V gene data show CDR1 as MRHNA and CDR2 as SNTAGT. In DNA form, the CDR3 reads TGTGCCAGCAGTGACGGGGAAGCGGGAGGATCGGATACGCAGTATTTT. Translated: CASSDGEAGGSDTQYF.

This clone appeared once. This chain joins TRBV7-6 and TRBJ1-1; the match to TRBD1 covers 9 bases. The CDR3 sequence is 17 residues long. Trimming at V came to 4 bases and at J to 6 bases, leaving 15 bases not matched to a gene. Germline lookup yields CDR1 SGHVS and CDR2 FNYEAQ. The CDR3 nucleotides are TGTGCCAGCAGCTCCCATGAGACAGGGGGGAAAAGGGCTGAAGCTTTCTTT. This codes for CASSSHETGGKRAEAFF.

This chain joins TRBV15 and TRBJ1-2; 9 bases are a match to TRBD1. The germline CDR1 and CDR2 sequences are LNHNV and YYDKDF (reference sequence). Trimming took 1 base from V and 1 from J; bases not matched to a gene: 4. The length of the CDR3 is 16 residues. The CDR3 protein is CATSRGDRDFNYGYTF. The CDR3 region has the DNA TGTGCCACCAGCAGAGGGGACAGGGACTTTAACTATGGCTACACCTTC.

The V gene is TRBV5-1, the J gene TRBJ2-7; D perhaps matches TRBD2 (6 bases). Trimming removed 3 bases at V and 4 bases at J, with 11 bases between. This CDR3 comprises 13 residues. Germline assignment: CDR1 SGHRS and CDR2 YFSETQ. CDR3 coding DNA: TGCGCCAGCAGCTCTGGTAGCGGATACGAGCAGTACTTC. Its translation is CASSSGSGYEQYF.